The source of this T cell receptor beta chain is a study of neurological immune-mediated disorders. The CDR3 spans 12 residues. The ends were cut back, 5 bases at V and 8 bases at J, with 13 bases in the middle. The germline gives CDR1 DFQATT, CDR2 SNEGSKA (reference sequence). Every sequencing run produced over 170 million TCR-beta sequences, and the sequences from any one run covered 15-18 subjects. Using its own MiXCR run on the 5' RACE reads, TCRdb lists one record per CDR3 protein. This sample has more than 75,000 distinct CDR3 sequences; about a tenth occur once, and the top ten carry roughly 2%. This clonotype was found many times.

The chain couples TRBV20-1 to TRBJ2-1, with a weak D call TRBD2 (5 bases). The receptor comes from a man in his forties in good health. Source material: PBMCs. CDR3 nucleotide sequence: TGCAGTGCTCGCCGAGGGATTCATGAGCAGTTCTTC. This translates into CSARRGIHEQFF.